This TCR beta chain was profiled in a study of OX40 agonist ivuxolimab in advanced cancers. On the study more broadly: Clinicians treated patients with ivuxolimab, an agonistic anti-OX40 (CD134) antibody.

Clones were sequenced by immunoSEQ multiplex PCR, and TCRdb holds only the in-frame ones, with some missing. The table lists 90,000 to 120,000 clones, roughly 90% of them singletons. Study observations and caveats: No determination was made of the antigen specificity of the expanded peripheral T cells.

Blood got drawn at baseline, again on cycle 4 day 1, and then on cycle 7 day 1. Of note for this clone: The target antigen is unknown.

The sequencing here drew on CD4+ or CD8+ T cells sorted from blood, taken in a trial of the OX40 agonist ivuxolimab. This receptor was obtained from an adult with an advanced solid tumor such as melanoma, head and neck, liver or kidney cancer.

CDR3 region: CAISTGTPRGETQYF. CDR3 bases: TGTGCCATCAGTACCGGGACTCCGAGGGGAGAGACCCAGTACTTC. J is TRBJ2-5 and V is TRBV10-3; maybe TRBD2 (6 bases). The ends were cut back, 5 bases at V and 4 bases at J, with 17 bases in the middle. CDR1 is ENHRY and CDR2 is SYGVKD in the germline V gene. The CDR3 runs 15 residues.